This TCR beta chain was documented in a study of blood T cell repertoires in COVID-19. CDR3 size: 13 residues. V lost 2 bases and J lost 4, with 8 bases in between. In germline, CDR1 is KGHSH, CDR2 LQKENI. Original handling: Estimation of nucleated cell counts was performed using reference gene primer amplification. Assay: immunoSEQ multiplex PCR; the TCRdb copy retains only in-frame clones and omits some. V and J calls plus clone size are reproduced from that table; the DNA served to infer D and trimming. Of 95,000 to 150,000 clones in the sample, more than 60% were seen once. This rearrangement joins TRBV18 to TRBJ1-2; D remains unclear. Sequenced: peripheral blood. This clonotype was sampled from a man aged 70 or older with acute or convalescent COVID-19. The CDR3 loop is CASSPEKSYGYTF. The CDR3 DNA reads TGTGCCAGCTCACCAGAAAAGAGCTATGGCTACACCTTC.